This TCR beta chain was sequenced in a study of memory CD4+ T cells and cytomegalovirus serostatus. Sequenced by immunoSEQ multiplex PCR; TCRdb stores in-frame clones only, minus some. The top ten clones hold more than 0.85% of a sample with tens of thousands of clones, about 81% of them seen once. About this clone: The target antigen is unknown.

Germline CDR1 is SGHTA and CDR2 is FQGNSA. The CDR3 spans 14 residues. Trimming took off 5 bases at V and 3 bases at J, with 11 bases between the two ends. Regarding the study as a whole: CD4+ memory repertoires contained about two fifths of the 164 reported CMV TCRbeta sequences.

The sort gate was single viable CD3+CD4+CD8-CD45RO+ cells for memory CD4+ T cells. This TCR was sampled from an adult in good health and CMV-seronegative. V usage is TRBV7-2 and J usage is TRBJ2-1; D uncertain. Input material: memory CD4+ T cells from blood. CDR3 DNA: TGTGCCAGCAGCCCCAAAGGTCTCTACAATGAGCAGTTCTTC. Protein: CASSPKGLYNEQFF.